This T cell receptor (beta chain) was profiled in a study of T cells expressing NK-cell markers (dated by TCRdb to 2018 to 2020). Looking at the study overall: Three sorted T-cell subsets (CD3+CD56+NKG2C+, CD3+CD56+NKG2C- and CD3+CD56-NKG2C+) from about 8 donors had their TCR beta-chain repertoires profiled. Illumina HiSeq 2000/2500, MiSeq or NextSeq was used to sequence libraries as 2 x 150 bp reads. Among the eight sequenced donors, only one was HCMV-seronegative, while the other seven were HCMV-seropositive. The eight sequenced donors were randomly selected healthy volunteers, three men and five women.

HCMV-specific IgG was detected in serum with a commercial ELISA kit to determine HCMV serostatus. Ficoll density gradient centrifugation was used to isolate peripheral blood mononuclear cells from blood. A remark on this clonotype: Its antigen specificity is not known.

Results the study describes overall, beyond this receptor: It remained unclear whether the expanded NKG2C-expressing T cell clones were specific for HCMV antigens. Those dominant clonotypes were again the most abundant among CD3+CD56-NKG2C+ cells in a handful of donors, at roughly 25-65%. In roughly six donors, the dominant CD3+CD56+NKG2C+ clonotypes ranked among the top 10 CD8+ clonotypes, making up roughly 1.0-7.5% of CD8+ T cells.

Inclusive of the bounding cysteine and phenylalanine, the CDR3 is 11 residues long. The protein alone is recorded here. CDR1 and CDR2 were assigned from the germline V gene as MNHEY and SVGEGT. TCRdb lists the instrument as Illumina HiSeq 2000. TCR beta cDNA libraries were made by 5'RACE template switching that added a universal primer site and unique molecular identifiers. cDNA synthesis was primed from the TCR beta constant segment, followed by two successive PCR amplification steps. Per the authors' processing: Reads were demultiplexed and grouped by UMI with MIGEC, and clonotypes were assembled and quantified with MiTCR. Only TCR cDNA sequences supported by at least two reads were kept to exclude erroneous sequences. The tcR package was used for downstream repertoire analysis, and clonotypes were matched across fractions by CDR3 nucleotide sequence plus V segment. VDJmatch was used to annotate antigen specificity against VDJdb, with one amino acid substitution allowed in CDR3. The reads, reprocessed by TCRdb, yield one row per CDR3 protein sequence and no DNA. These V and J calls originate from TCRdb's pipeline instead of the authors' own analysis. This sample's records show about 460,000 distinct CDR3 sequences. The ten largest clones capture approximately 1.5% of the sample.

The V and J genes are TRBV6-2 or TRBV6-3 and TRBJ1-5; with no DNA, the TCRdb D assignment of TRBD1 cannot be verified. The material sequenced was blood T cells: a sorted CD56 or NKG2C T cell subset, CD4+ or CD8+ T cells, or bulk PBMC T cells (not recorded which). The receptor was isolated from a woman between 50 and 59 years old in good health. Donor details come from another sample of the same person, matched by shared clones. This receptor has the CDR3 CAGGSNQPQHF.